Listed below are T cell receptor beta chains from one sample, sequenced in a study of T-cell memory formation after mild COVID-19. In TCRdb, the 5' RACE reads were re-called with MiXCR into one record per CDR3 protein. The data contain almost 250,000 distinct CDR3 sequences, 15% of them seen just once; the ten biggest clones take up 2% to 2.5%. Sequenced input: PBMCs or a T cell subset sorted from them (not recorded which). These receptors were taken from an adult woman who had mild COVID-19 (a few samples of this study predate the infection). Cell type and time point are not known. Both conserved end residues are part of each CDR3. Some rows have no size entry. The others give once, few or many, or a class for an expanded clone.

clone size	V gene	J gene	CDR3 protein
once	TRBV5-1	TRBJ2-7	CASSKGDTYEQYF
many	TRBV21-1	TRBJ2-7	CASCRAAYEQYF
.	TRBV6-2/TRBV6-3	TRBJ1-6	CASSYSTGNSPLHF
many	TRBV7-2	TRBJ2-7	CASTPRVVHEQYF
few	TRBV5-5	TRBJ1-2	CASSLGGAKLLYGYTF
few	TRBV7-6	TRBJ2-5	CASSPPLKTQYF
.	TRBV20-1	TRBJ2-7	CSVSSGLSSYEQYF
few	TRBV6-1	TRBJ2-5	CASIRDRGRETQYF
.	TRBV5-1	TRBJ1-1	CASSLQGLYTEAFF
.	TRBV6-2/TRBV6-3	TRBJ2-5	CASSYGASGRKTQYF
few	TRBV10-3	TRBJ2-5	CAISSRGETQYF
.	TRBV10-3	TRBJ2-7	CAISAVGYEQYF
few	TRBV7-3	TRBJ2-5	CASSLSRGGRGLQETQYF
few	TRBV29-1	TRBJ1-2	CSVLNRVGGYTF